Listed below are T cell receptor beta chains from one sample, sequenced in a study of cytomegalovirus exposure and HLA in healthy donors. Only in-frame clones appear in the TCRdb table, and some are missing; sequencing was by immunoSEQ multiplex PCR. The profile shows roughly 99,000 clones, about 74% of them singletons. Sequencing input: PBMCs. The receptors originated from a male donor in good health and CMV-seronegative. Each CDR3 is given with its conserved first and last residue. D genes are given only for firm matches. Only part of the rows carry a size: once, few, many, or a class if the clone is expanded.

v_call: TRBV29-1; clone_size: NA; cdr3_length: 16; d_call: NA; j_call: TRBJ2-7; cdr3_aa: CSANSVVGGPSYEQYF; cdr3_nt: TGCAGCGCCAACTCGGTGGTCGGGGGGCCATCCTACGAGCAGTACTTC
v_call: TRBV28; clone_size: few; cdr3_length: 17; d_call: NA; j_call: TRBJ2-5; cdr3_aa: CASSFISGGTLRETQYF; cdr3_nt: TGTGCCAGCAGTTTCATTTCCGGCGGTACCCTCCGCGAGACCCAGTACTTC
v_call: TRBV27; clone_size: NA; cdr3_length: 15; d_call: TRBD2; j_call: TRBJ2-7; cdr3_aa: CASSFGLAGGHEQYF; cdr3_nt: TGTGCCAGCAGCTTCGGACTAGCGGGAGGACACGAGCAGTACTTC
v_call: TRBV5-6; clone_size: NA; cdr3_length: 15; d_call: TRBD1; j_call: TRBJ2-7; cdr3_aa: CASSLLGQGRYEQYF; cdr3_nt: TGTGCCAGCAGCTTGTTGGGACAGGGGCGCTACGAGCAGTACTTC
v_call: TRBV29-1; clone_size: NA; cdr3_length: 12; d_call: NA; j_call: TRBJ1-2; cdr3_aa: CSVVKTGSGYTF; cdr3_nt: TGCAGCGTTGTAAAGACGGGGTCTGGCTACACCTTC
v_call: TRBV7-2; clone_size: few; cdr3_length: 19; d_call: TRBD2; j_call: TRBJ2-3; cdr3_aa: CASSPKRRLAGGFLDTQYF; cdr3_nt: TGTGCCAGCAGTCCCAAAAGACGACTAGCGGGAGGGTTTTTAGATACGCAGTATTTT
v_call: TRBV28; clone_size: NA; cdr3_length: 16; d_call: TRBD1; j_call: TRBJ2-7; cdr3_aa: CASSLFAGGFPYEQYF; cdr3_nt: TGTGCCAGCAGTTTATTTGCAGGGGGCTTCCCCTACGAGCAGTACTTC
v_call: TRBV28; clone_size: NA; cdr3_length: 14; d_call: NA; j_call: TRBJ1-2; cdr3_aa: CASTPRAGVYGYTF; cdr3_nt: TGTGCCAGCACCCCTCGAGCCGGGGTCTATGGCTACACCTTC
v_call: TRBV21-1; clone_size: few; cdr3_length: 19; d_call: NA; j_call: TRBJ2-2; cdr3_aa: CASSKESGRPGDGTGELFF; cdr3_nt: TGTGCCAGCAGCAAAGAAAGCGGGAGGCCGGGGGATGGGACCGGGGAGCTGTTTTTT
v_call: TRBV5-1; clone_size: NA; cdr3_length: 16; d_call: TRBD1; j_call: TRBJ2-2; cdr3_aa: CASSLAGTGYGGELFF; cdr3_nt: TGCGCCAGCAGCTTGGCGGGGACAGGCTACGGGGGGGAGCTGTTTTTT
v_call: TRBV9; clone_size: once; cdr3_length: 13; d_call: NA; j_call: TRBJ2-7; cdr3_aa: CASSPLLVGTQYF; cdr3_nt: TGTGCCAGCAGCCCCCTCCTGGTGGGGACACAGTACTTC
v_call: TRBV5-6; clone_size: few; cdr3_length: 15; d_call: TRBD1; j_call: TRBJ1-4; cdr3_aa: CASSLGQGLNEKLFF; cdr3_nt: TGTGCCAGCAGCCTAGGACAGGGCCTTAATGAAAAACTGTTTTTT
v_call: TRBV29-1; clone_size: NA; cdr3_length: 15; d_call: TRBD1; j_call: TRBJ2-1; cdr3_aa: CSVRADRGGHNEQFF; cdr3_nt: TGCAGCGTTCGCGCGGACAGGGGTGGCCACAATGAGCAGTTCTTC
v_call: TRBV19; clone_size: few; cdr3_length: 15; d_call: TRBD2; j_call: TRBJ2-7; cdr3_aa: CASSIRASGNYEQYF; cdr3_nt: TGTGCCAGTAGTATTCGGGCTAGCGGGAACTACGAGCAGTACTTC
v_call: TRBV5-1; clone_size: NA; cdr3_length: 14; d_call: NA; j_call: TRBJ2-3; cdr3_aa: CASSFRQGTDTQYF; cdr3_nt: TGCGCCAGCAGCTTTCGACAGGGCACAGATACGCAGTATTTT
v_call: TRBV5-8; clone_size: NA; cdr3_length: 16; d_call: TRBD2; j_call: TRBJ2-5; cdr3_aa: CASSHGLAEYQETQYF; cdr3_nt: TGTGCCAGCAGCCATGGACTAGCAGAGTACCAAGAGACCCAGTACTTC
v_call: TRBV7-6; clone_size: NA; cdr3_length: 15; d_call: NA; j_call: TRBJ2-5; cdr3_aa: CASSSMDPAGETQYF; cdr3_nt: TGTGCCAGCAGCTCTATGGACCCGGCGGGGGAGACCCAGTACTTC
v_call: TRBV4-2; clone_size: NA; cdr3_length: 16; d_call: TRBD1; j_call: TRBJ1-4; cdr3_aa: CASSQDLGQGDEKLFF; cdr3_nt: TGTGCCAGCAGCCAAGATTTGGGACAGGGGGACGAAAAACTGTTTTTT
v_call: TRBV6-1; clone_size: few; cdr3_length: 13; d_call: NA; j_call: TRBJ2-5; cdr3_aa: CASSGQRQETQYF; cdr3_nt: TGTGCCAGCAGTGGACAGCGCCAAGAGACCCAGTACTTC
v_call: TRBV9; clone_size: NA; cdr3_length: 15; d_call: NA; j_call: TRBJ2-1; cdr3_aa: CASSVEGGTGGEQFF; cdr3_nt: TGTGCCAGCAGCGTAGAGGGCGGGACCGGCGGGGAGCAGTTCTTC
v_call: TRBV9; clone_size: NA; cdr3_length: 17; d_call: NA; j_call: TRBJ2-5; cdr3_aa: CASSVEGGLRGEETQYF; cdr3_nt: TGTGCCAGCAGCGTAGAGGGGGGACTCCGGGGGGAGGAGACCCAGTACTTC
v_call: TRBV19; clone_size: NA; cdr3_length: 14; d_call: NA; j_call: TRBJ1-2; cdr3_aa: CASSIRAGVYGYTF; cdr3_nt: TGTGCCAGTAGTATACGGGCGGGAGTCTATGGCTACACCTTC
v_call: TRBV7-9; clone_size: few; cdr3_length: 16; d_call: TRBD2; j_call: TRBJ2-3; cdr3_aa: CASSLLAPGGTDTQYF; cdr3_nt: TGTGCCAGCAGCCTTTTAGCCCCGGGAGGGACAGATACGCAGTATTTT
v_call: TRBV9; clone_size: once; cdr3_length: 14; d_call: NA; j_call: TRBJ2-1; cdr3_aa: CASSTEDSYNEQFF; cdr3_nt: TGTGCCAGCAGCACCGAGGACTCCTACAATGAGCAGTTCTTC
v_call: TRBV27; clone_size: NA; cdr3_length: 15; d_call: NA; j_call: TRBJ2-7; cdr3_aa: CASSLTPGHYYEQYF; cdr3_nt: TGTGCCAGCAGTTTAACCCCCGGACATTACTACGAGCAGTACTTC
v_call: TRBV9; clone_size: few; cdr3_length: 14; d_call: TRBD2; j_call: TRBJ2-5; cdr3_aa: CASSPGLAVETQYF; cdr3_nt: TGTGCCAGCAGCCCGGGACTAGCGGTAGAGACCCAGTACTTC
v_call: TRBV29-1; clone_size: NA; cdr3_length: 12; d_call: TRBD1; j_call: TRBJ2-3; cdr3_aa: CSADRATDTQYF; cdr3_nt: TGCAGCGCGGACAGGGCCACAGATACGCAGTATTTT
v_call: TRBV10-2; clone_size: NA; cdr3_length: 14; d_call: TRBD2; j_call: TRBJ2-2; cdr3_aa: CASRSSGGTGELFF; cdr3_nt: TGCGCCAGCAGATCGTCGGGGGGCACCGGGGAGCTGTTTTTT
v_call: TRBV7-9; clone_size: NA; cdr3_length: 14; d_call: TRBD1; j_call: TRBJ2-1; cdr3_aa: CASSPGQGWNEQFF; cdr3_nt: TGTGCCAGCAGCCCGGGACAGGGGTGGAATGAGCAGTTCTTC
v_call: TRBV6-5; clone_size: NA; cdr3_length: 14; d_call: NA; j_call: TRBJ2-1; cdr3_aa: CASTVGGSYNEQFF; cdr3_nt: TGTGCCAGCACTGTCGGGGGTTCCTACAATGAGCAGTTCTTC
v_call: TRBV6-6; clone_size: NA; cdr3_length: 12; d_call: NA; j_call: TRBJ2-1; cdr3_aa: CASSPSYNEQFF; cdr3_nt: TGTGCCAGCAGCCCTTCCTACAATGAGCAGTTCTTC
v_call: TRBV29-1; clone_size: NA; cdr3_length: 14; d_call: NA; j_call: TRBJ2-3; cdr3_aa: CSFSRGASTDTQYF; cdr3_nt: TGCAGCTTTAGCAGGGGGGCGAGCACAGATACGCAGTATTTT
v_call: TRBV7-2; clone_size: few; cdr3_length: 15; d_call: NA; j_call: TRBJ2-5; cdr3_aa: CASSLLKGQGETQYF; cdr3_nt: TGTGCCAGCAGCCTCCTGAAGGGGCAGGGAGAGACCCAGTACTTC
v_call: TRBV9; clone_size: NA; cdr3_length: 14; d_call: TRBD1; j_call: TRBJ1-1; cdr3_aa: CASSVGTRGLEAFF; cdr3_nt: TGTGCCAGCAGCGTAGGAACTAGGGGGCTAGAAGCTTTCTTT
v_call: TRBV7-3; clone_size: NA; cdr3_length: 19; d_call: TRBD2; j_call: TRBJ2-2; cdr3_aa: CASSLRPLADVANTGELFF; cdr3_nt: TGTGCCAGCAGCTTAAGACCACTAGCGGATGTCGCGAACACCGGGGAGCTGTTTTTT
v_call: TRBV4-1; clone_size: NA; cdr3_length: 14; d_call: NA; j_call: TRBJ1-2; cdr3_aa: CASSQAAGNYGYTF; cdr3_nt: TGCGCCAGCAGCCAAGCGGCGGGAAACTATGGCTACACCTTC
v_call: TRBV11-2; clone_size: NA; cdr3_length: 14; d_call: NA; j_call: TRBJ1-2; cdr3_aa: CASSLDVVGVGYTF; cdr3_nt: TGTGCCAGCAGCTTAGATGTGGTAGGAGTCGGCTACACCTTC
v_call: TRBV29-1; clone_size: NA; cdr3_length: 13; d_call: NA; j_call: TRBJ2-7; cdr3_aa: CSVVTQGNHEQYF; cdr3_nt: TGCAGCGTCGTAACACAGGGAAATCACGAGCAGTACTTC
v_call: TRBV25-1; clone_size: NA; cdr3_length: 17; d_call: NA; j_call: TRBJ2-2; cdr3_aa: CASSEALGARITGELFF; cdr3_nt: TGTGCCAGCAGTGAGGCGCTGGGGGCGCGCATCACCGGGGAGCTGTTTTTT
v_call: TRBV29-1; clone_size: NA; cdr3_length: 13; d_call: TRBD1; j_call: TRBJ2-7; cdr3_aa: CSVEGDRVYEQYF; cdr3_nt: TGCAGCGTTGAAGGTGACAGGGTTTACGAGCAGTACTTC